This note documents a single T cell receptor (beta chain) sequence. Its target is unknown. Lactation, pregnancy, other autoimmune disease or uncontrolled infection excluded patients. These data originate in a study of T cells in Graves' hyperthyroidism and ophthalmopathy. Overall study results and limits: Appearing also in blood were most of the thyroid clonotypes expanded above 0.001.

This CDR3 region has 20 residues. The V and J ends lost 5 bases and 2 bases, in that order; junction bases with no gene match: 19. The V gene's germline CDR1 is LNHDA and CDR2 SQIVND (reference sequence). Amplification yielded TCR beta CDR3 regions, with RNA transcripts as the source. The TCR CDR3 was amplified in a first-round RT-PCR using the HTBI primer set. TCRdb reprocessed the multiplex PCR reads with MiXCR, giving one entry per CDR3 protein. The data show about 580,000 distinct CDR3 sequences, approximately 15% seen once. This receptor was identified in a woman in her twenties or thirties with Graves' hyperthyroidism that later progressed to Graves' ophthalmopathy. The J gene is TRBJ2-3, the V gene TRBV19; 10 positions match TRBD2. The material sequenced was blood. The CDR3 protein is CASSRFGAGGRDPYTDTQYF. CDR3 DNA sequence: TGTGCCAGTAGTCGCTTCGGAGCGGGAGGGCGTGATCCCTACACAGATACGCAGTATTTT.